This TCR beta chain was identified during a study of T cells in Graves' hyperthyroidism and ophthalmopathy. Study-level information: At initial diagnosis, before any treatment had begun, peripheral blood was obtained.

For Graves' hyperthyroidism to be stable, ophthalmopathy could not progress within 18 months. Exclusion followed for patients with uncontrolled infection, other autoimmune disease, pregnancy or lactation. The authors obtained PBMCs from over 8 ml of fresh peripheral blood. RNA transcripts were the template for amplifying TCR beta CDR3 regions. RT-PCR in the first round (using the HTBI primer set) targeted the TCR CDR3. Via MiXCR, TCRdb re-called the multiplex PCR reads, giving one row per CDR3 protein. Found here are around 200,000 distinct CDR3 sequences, approximately 16% of them singletons; the top ten hold 35% to 50%. This clonotype was seen only a few times. The CDR3 is 13 residues long. The germline CDR1 and CDR2 sequences are SGHNT and YYREEE (reference sequence). The V end lost 1 base, the J end lost 3 bases, and 7 bases lay between the germline ends.

J is TRBJ1-1 and V is TRBV5-4, with D hard to call. The sample comprised blood. The TCR originated in a man aged 40-50 years with Graves' hyperthyroidism. This CDR3 is CASSLNTYTEAFF. CDR3 sequence (DNA): TGTGCCAGCAGCTTGAACACCTACACTGAAGCTTTCTTT. The full variable domain, rest sourced from reference TRBV5-4 and TRBJ1-1, is ETGVTQSPTHLIKTRGQQVTLRCSSQSGHNTVSWYQQALGQGPQFIFQYYREEENGRGNFPPRFSGLQFPNYSSELNVNALELDDSALYLCASSLNTYTEAFFGQGTRLTVV.